Presented here are 32 T cell receptor beta chains from one specimen sequenced in a study of CD4 and CD8 cells across lung adenocarcinoma regions. Using its own MiXCR run on the PCR reads, TCRdb lists one record per CDR3 protein. The data hold 7,500 to 10,000 distinct CDR3 sequences, with roughly 46% observed a single time. Sequencing used CD4+ T cells from the margin of a lung tumor. These receptors originate from a male donor with lung adenocarcinoma. The CD4 and CD8 labels of this study may be unreliable.

This clonotype ranks as medium-sized. The chain combines TRBV6-5 with TRBJ2-1, with 12 bases matching TRBD2. There are 14 residues in the CDR3. With 6 bases clipped from V and 11 bases from J, the junction kept 8 bases outside the gene matches. Per germline, CDR1 MNHEY and CDR2 SVGAGI. CDR3 residues: CASSASGRALKQFF. For the CDR3, the DNA is TGTGCCAGCAGCGCTAGCGGGAGGGCGCTTAAGCAGTTCTTC.

This clonotype has a handful of counts. The chain has TRBV23-1 and TRBJ2-6, with 7 positions matching TRBD1. TRBV23-1 falls under the ORF class, with uncertain function. This CDR3 contains 15 residues. The trim removed 3 bases at V and 2 bases at J, leaving 1 base unmatched. CDR3 sequence reads: CASSQGQPGANVLTF. The CDR3 coding sequence is TGCGCCAGCAGTCAGGGACAGCCTGGGGCCAACGTCCTGACTTTC.

As for this clonotype: The junction departs from the called germline gene at one end, perhaps through a read error. The chain couples TRBV6-1 to TRBJ2-4; D possibly matches TRBD1 or TRBD2 (5 bases each). This CDR3 region has 15 residues. Germline V gives CDR1 MNHNS, CDR2 SASEGT. CDR3 sequence (DNA): TGTGCCAGCAGTGCGGGACGGACCGCCACAAACACTCAGTACTTT. Amino acid sequence: CASSAGRTATNTQYF.

This clonotype has a count of ten or more. CDR3 sequence reads: CASRQGAGAKNIQYF. Here the CDR3 DNA reads TGCGCCAGCAGACAGGGGGCCGGGGCCAAAAACATTCAGTACTTC. J is TRBJ2-4 and V is TRBV10-2, with 9 bases matching TRBD1. Germline V gene data show CDR1 as WSHSY and CDR2 as SAAADI. CDR3 length: 15 residues. The ends lost 6 bases at V and 1 base at J; junction bases unmatched: 4.

As regards this clonotype: This may be a read error, as it is one base from a much larger clone. The V call is TRBV7-2, the J call TRBJ2-1; D could derive from TRBD1 or TRBD2 (6 bases each). The CDR3 extends over 15 amino acids. CDR1 is SGHTA and CDR2 is FQGNSA in the germline V gene. The V gene lost 5 bases and the J gene lost 10 bases, with 21 bases spanning the gap. CDR3 DNA sequence: TGTGCCAGCAGCCCCATTTCAACGGGGGCATTCGAGCAGTTCTTC. Amino acids: CASSPISTGAFEQFF. Full variable domain (missing parts from reference TRBV7-2 and TRBJ2-1): GAGVSQSPSNKVTEKGKDVELRCDPISGHTALYWYRQSLGQGLEFLIYFQGNSAPDKSGLPSDRFSAERTGGSVSTLTIQRTQQEDSAVYLCASSPISTGAFEQFFGPGTRLTVL.

A few counts support this clonotype. This chain joins TRBV9 and TRBJ2-5; TRBD1 matches 8 bases. The end of the DNA fits TRBJ2-7 better, so the J call may be wrong. In germline, CDR1 is SGDLS, CDR2 YYNGEE. CDR3 length: 16 residues. The CDR3, as DNA: TGTGCCAGCAGCGTAGCGACAGGGGCCCGTCCCTACGAGCAGTACTTC. Protein sequence: CASSVATGARPYEQYF.

Points on this clonotype: One junction end does not reproduce the germline sequence, and a read error may be involved. The chain employs TRBV7-2 and TRBJ2-1; 9 positions match TRBD2. The CDR3 has 16 residues. Germline-derived CDR1 and CDR2 are SGHTA and FQGNSA. CDR3 loop: CASSIAGARLGNEQFF. CDR3 DNA: TGTGCCAGCAGCATAGCGGGAGCTCGTTTAGGGAATGAGCAGTTCTTC.

Concerning this clonotype itself: Sequence at one end of the junction differs from germline and may be a read error. The V and J genes are TRBV27 and TRBJ2-4; perhaps TRBD2 as D (6 bases). The CDR3 has 17 residues. Germline V gene data show CDR1 as MNHEY and CDR2 as SMNVEV (reference sequence). The CDR3 here is CASRSVAGPRAKDMQYF. The CDR3, as DNA: TGTGCCAGCAGATCCGTCGCGGGGCCGCGAGCCAAAGACATGCAGTATTTC.

This clonotype was recorded a few times. The chain has TRBV6-2 or TRBV6-3 and TRBJ2-5; unclear D gene. With the DNA end fitting TRBJ2-7 better, the J assignment may be wrong. The germline V gene has CDR1 MNHEY and CDR2 SVGEGT. This CDR3 comprises 13 residues. The CDR3 DNA reads as TGTGCCAGCAGTTACGGCCGAGCCTACGAGCAGTACTTC. Its translation is CASSYGRAYEQYF.

The chain employs TRBV7-2 and TRBJ2-7, with 10 bases that match TRBD2. Trimming took 3 bases from V and 3 from J; bases not matched to a gene: 17. The CDR3 has 19 residues. Germline CDR1 SGHTA, CDR2 FQGNSA. CDR3 loop: CASSFPGAAGGQGNYEQYF. The CDR3 DNA follows: TGTGCCAGCAGCTTCCCCGGGGCAGCGGGAGGGCAGGGGAACTACGAGCAGTACTTC. The full variable domain, its missing parts supplied by reference TRBV7-2 and TRBJ2-7, is GAGVSQSPSNKVTEKGKDVELRCDPISGHTALYWYRQSLGQGLEFLIYFQGNSAPDKSGLPSDRFSAERTGGSVSTLTIQRTQQEDSAVYLCASSFPGAAGGQGNYEQYFGPGTRLTVT.

The CDR3 loop reads CASSQGDQPQHF. CDR3 bases: TGCGCCAGCAGCCAAGGGGATCAGCCCCAGCATTTT. The chain joins TRBV4-1 to TRBJ1-5, with unresolved D. Germline lookup yields CDR1 MGHRA and CDR2 YSYEKL. The V end was cut by 1 base, the J end by 5 bases, with 3 bases between. There are 12 residues in the CDR3.

The rearrangement uses TRBV27 and TRBJ2-1; 9 positions agree with TRBD1. The CDR3 spans 14 residues. J lost 6 bases, V lost 4 bases, and 4 bases had no gene match. Per the germline V gene, CDR1 is MNHEY and CDR2 is SMNVEV (reference sequence). CDR3 loop: CASSSGQGFNEQFF. The CDR3 DNA is TGTGCCAGCAGTTCGGGACAGGGATTCAATGAGCAGTTCTTC.

In its sample, this clonotype was seen many times. The chain is built from TRBV4-2 and TRBJ2-5; D is possibly TRBD1 (8 bases). The germline CDR1 and CDR2 sequences are LGHNA and YNFKEQ. The CDR3 has 17 residues. Deletions cut 2 bases from V and 4 bases from J, with 20 bases between. The chain's CDR3 is CASSQRPTGEGRETQYF. CDR3 DNA sequence: TGTGCCAGCAGCCAACGACCGACAGGGGAGGGTCGAGAGACCCAGTACTTC.

This clonotype has ten or more counts. The chain carries TRBV9 and TRBJ2-1; 10 bases align to TRBD1. This CDR3 has 15 amino acids. Germline CDR1 is SGDLS and CDR2 is YYNGEE. V trimming: 5 bases; J trimming: 5 bases; junction bases outside the gene matches: 7. The CDR3 DNA follows: TGTGCCAGCAGTCTTACCGGGACAGGGGACAATGAGCAGTTCTTC. It is translated as CASSLTGTGDNEQFF.

Worth noting for this clonotype: The junction departs from the called germline gene at one end, perhaps through a read error. The rearrangement uses TRBV6-5 and TRBJ2-3; 9 positions agree with TRBD2. Germline V gene sequence: CDR1 MNHEY, CDR2 SVGAGI. The CDR3 consists of 17 residues. CDR3 in amino acids: CASSYGAGGGATDTQYF. The CDR3, as DNA: TGTGCCAGCAGTTACGGTGCGGGGGGGGGAGCGACAGATACGCAGTATTTC.

This rearrangement joins TRBV27 to TRBJ2-5, with TRBD2 matching 9 bases. The CDR3 loop spans 14 amino acids. J was trimmed by 5 bases and V by 5 bases; bases with no gene match: 6. Germline values: CDR1 MNHEY, CDR2 SMNVEV (reference sequence). Written as DNA, the CDR3 is TGTGCCAGCAGTCCTCTTAGCGGGGGTGAGACCCAGTACTTC. This codes for CASSPLSGGETQYF.

This clonotype was counted many times. The V gene is TRBV6-1, the J gene TRBJ2-1; 7 nucleotides align to TRBD1. Germline V gene data show CDR1 as MNHNS and CDR2 as SASEGT. The CDR3 has 13 amino acids. J was trimmed by 5 bases and V by 4 bases; bases with no gene match: 2. The CDR3 here is CASSVDRNNEQFF. In nucleotides, the CDR3 is TGTGCCAGCAGTGTGGACAGGAACAATGAGCAGTTCTTC.

This clonotype was detected only once. A junction end diverges from the germline sequence, so it may reflect a read error. The chain uses TRBV27 and TRBJ2-3; D is perhaps TRBD2 (5 bases). CDR1 is MNHEY, CDR2 SMNVEV, per germline (reference sequence). The CDR3 is 16 residues long. CDR3 nucleotides: TGTGCCAGCAGGACCATGGGCGGGTGGGCCCAAGATACGCAGTACTTT. This codes for CASRTMGGWAQDTQYF.

The V call is TRBV6-1, the J call TRBJ2-7; D unclear. V lost 1 base, J lost 0 bases, and 7 bases lay in between. CDR1 is MNHNS and CDR2 is SASEGT in the germline V gene. The CDR3 contains 14 residues. CDR3 protein: CASSEERSSYEQYF. CDR3 DNA: TGTGCCAGCAGTGAAGAAAGGAGCTCCTACGAGCAGTACTTC.

The rearrangement joins TRBV6-5 to TRBJ2-5, with D tentatively TRBD1 or TRBD2 (5 bases each). The assigned J gene may be wrong: the sequence end matches TRBJ2-7 better. The CDR3 is made up of 20 amino acids. Germline CDR1 is MNHEY and CDR2 is SVGAGI. Written as DNA, the CDR3 is TGTGCCAGCAGTTACGTCGGGAACACCGGGGCCGCAAACAATATCTACGAGCAGTACTTC. It codes for CASSYVGNTGAANNIYEQYF.

This clonotype was recorded at least ten times. This chain uses TRBV7-2 with TRBJ1-2; 9 bases align to TRBD1. V shed 5 bases, J shed 7 bases, and the junction held 8 bases outside the gene matches. This CDR3 contains 14 residues. The germline V gene encodes CDR1 SGHTA and CDR2 FQGNSA. The DNA for the CDR3 is TGTGCCAGCAGCGTACAGGGGGCAGAGGGTGGCTACACCTTC. Amino acid sequence: CASSVQGAEGGYTF.

This clonotype was recorded a few times. V usage is TRBV6-4 and J usage is TRBJ2-4; D may be TRBD1 (5 bases). The CDR3 length is 12 residues. Germline assignment: CDR1 MRHNA and CDR2 SNTAGT. The germline V and J ends were trimmed by 10 bases and 7 bases, with 14 bases remaining between them. This CDR3 is CANHNQGNIQYF. The CDR3 DNA sequence: TGTGCCAACCACAACCAGGGTAACATTCAGTACTTC.

A remark on this clonotype: One end of the junction is discordant with germline, which a read error may explain. V usage is TRBV7-6 and J usage is TRBJ2-4; D gene ambiguous. The CDR3 runs 17 residues. CDR1 and CDR2 (germline): SGHVS, FNYEAQ. The chain's CDR3 is CASSLVLGQADQETQYF. CDR3 bases: TGTGCCAGCAGCTTGGTCTTAGGGCAGGCTGACCAAGAGACGCAGTATTTC.

This chain joins TRBV18 and TRBJ2-3; 9 nucleotides match TRBD1. Germline V gene data show CDR1 as KGHSH and CDR2 as LQKENI. CDR3 size: 16 residues. With 3 bases clipped from V and 8 bases from J, the junction kept 12 bases outside the gene matches. CDR3 bases: TGTGCCAGCTCACCCCGACAGGGGGAGCACATAGGTACGCAGTATTTT. Protein product: CASSPRQGEHIGTQYF.

The chain employs TRBV7-6 and TRBJ2-1, with D possibly being TRBD2 (6 bases). CDR3 length equals 15 residues. With 0 bases removed from V and 2 bases from J, the gap between germline ends came to 8 bases. Per the germline V gene, CDR1 is SGHVS and CDR2 is FNYEAQ. Here the CDR3 DNA reads TGTGCCAGCAGCTTAGCGGAGGGGACCTACAATGAGCAGTTCTTC. Its translation: CASSLAEGTYNEQFF.

This clonotype was seen at least ten times. This sequence joins TRBV6-4 and TRBJ1-6, with 10 bases identical to TRBD1. The germline V gene encodes CDR1 MRHNA and CDR2 SNTAGT. The ends lost 6 bases at V and 7 bases at J; junction bases unmatched: 9. CDR3 length equals 16 residues. The DNA for the CDR3 is TGTGCCAGCAGAGATACCGGGACAGGGGAAAATTCACCCCTCCACTTT. It translates to CASRDTGTGENSPLHF.

V usage is TRBV7-3 and J usage is TRBJ2-5; a weak D match, TRBD2 (7 bases). Matching the DNA end better, TRBJ2-7 makes the J call doubtful. CDR1 is SGHTA and CDR2 is FQGTGA in the germline V gene. The CDR3 loop spans 14 amino acids. As DNA, the CDR3 is TGTGCCAGCAGCTTAGAACCGGGGGGCGGCGAGCAGTACTTC. The encoded protein is CASSLEPGGGEQYF.

The genes are TRBV27 and TRBJ2-3, with D uncertain. This CDR3 comprises 13 residues. V was cut by 10 bases and J by 9 bases, with 20 bases left in between. Germline V lookup: CDR1 MNHEY, CDR2 SMNVEV (reference sequence). The CDR3 bases are TGTGCCACGAGGATAGGCGCCAAAAACACGCAGTATTTT. It codes for CATRIGAKNTQYF.

This clonotype was recorded at least ten times. The gene calls are TRBV3-1 and TRBJ2-5; 8 bases fit TRBD2. This CDR3 region has 12 residues. CDR1 and CDR2 (germline): LGHDT, YNNKEL (reference sequence). V lost 3 bases, J lost 11 bases, and 5 bases stayed unmatched. CDR3 coding DNA: TGTGCCAGCAGCCATAGCGGGATGGAGCAGTACTTC. Protein: CASSHSGMEQYF.

The chain couples TRBV6-1 to TRBJ2-3; D is perhaps TRBD2 (7 bases). CDR1 MNHNS and CDR2 SASEGT come from the germline V gene. This CDR3 has 15 residues. Trimming removed 9 bases from V and 9 bases from J, with 25 bases in between. This CDR3 is CARGEGGGDQETQYF. DNA for the CDR3: TGTGCCAGGGGGGAGGGGGGCGGGGACCAAGAGACGCAGTATTTT.

A few counts support this clonotype. CDR3 sequence reads: CASSETGTGELFF. The DNA of the CDR3 is TGTGCCAGCAGTGAAACGGGGACCGGGGAGCTGTTTTTT. The chain employs TRBV6-1 and TRBJ2-2, with D possibly matching TRBD2 (5 bases). The V and J ends lost 2 bases and 5 bases respectively, with 6 bases between them. The CDR3 sequence is 13 residues long. Germline loops: CDR1 MNHNS, CDR2 SASEGT.

The chain is built from TRBV5-6 and TRBJ2-5; D is possibly TRBD2 (5 bases). This CDR3 is 14 amino acids long. V gave up 2 bases and J gave up 4 bases, with 12 bases separating them. CDR1 and CDR2 (germline): SGHDT, YYEEEE. CDR3: CASSLLLLVETQYF. The CDR3, as DNA: TGTGCCAGCAGCTTACTTTTACTAGTAGAGACCCAGTACTTC. Using reference TRBV5-6 and TRBJ2-5 for the parts outside the CDR3, the full variable domain is DAGVTQSPTHLIKTRGQQVTLRCSPKSGHDTVSWYQQALGQGPQFIFQYYEEEERQRGNFPDRFSGHQFPNYSSELNVNALLLGDSALYLCASSLLLLVETQYFGPGTRLLVL.